This T cell receptor beta chain was documented in a study of shared clonotypes between healthy human individuals. Overall study context: Donors had three CD4 naive, three CD4 memory, two CD8 naive and one CD8 memory plate apiece.

The data were produced by immunoSEQ multiplex PCR, yet TCRdb's version contains in-frame clones alone and is incomplete. Among 2 million to 2.5 million clones listed, around 95% were seen once. Germline-derived CDR1 and CDR2 are SGHAT and FQNNGV. The length of the CDR3 is 13 residues. V gave up 1 base and J gave up 8 bases; unmatched junction bases: 2. The receptor comes from a young man in good health. The sequenced sample was naive CD4+ T cells sorted from blood. The sample's subset: CD45RA+ positively selected. The chain has TRBV11-2 and TRBJ1-2; 9 bases map to TRBD1. CDR3 amino acids: CASSLGTGVGYTF. CDR3 sequence (DNA): TGTGCCAGCAGCTTAGGGACAGGGGTCGGCTACACCTTC.